This is a list of T cell receptor beta chains from one sample in a study of neoadjuvant nivolumab and ipilimumab in lung cancer. Profiled with immunoSEQ multiplex PCR; TCRdb holds only in-frame clones, not every one. This table holds about 9,000 clones, 84% found once. This sample comprised tumor tissue, obtained after neoadjuvant nivolumab, alone or with ipilimumab, at or shortly before surgery. The receptors were sampled from an adult with non-small cell lung cancer. Each CDR3 is given with its conserved first and last residue. D genes are given only for firm matches. Expanded clones are given a class, and other clones once, few, many or no size at all.

d_call j_call clone_size v_call cdr3_aa cdr3_nt
- TRBJ2-2 - TRBV5-1 CASRLKVNTGELFF TGCGCCAGCAGACTAAAGGTGAACACCGGGGAGCTGTTTTTT
- TRBJ2-7 - TRBV7-9 CASSLAGAEQYF TGTGCCAGCAGCTTAGCAGGGGCCGAGCAGTACTTC
- TRBJ1-5 - TRBV7-2 CASSLGGVGNQPQHF TGTGCCAGCAGCTTAGGGGGGGTCGGCAATCAGCCCCAGCATTTT
- TRBJ2-1 - TRBV6-5 CASSYSRTSNEQFF TGTGCCAGCAGTTACTCGAGGACCTCCAATGAGCAGTTCTTC
- TRBJ2-2 - TRBV11-2 CASSRSNGELFF TGTGCCAGCAGCCGTTCAAACGGGGAGCTGTTTTTT
- TRBJ2-7 - TRBV14 CASSQLTGGAGEQYF TGTGCCAGCAGCCAACTAACAGGAGGAGCAGGCGAGCAGTACTTC
- TRBJ1-2 - TRBV27 CASSFLRNGYTF TGTGCCAGCAGTTTCCTAAGGAATGGCTACACCTTC
- TRBJ2-7 once TRBV25-1 CASRDRGYEQYF TGTGCCAGCAGGGACAGAGGCTACGAGCAGTACTTC
- TRBJ2-5 - TRBV19 CASSIDLRSGASGTQYF TGTGCCAGTAGTATAGATCTAAGGTCAGGGGCCTCCGGGACCCAGTACTTC
TRBD1 TRBJ1-2 - TRBV7-8 CASSLLTGGREYGYTF TGTGCCAGCAGCTTACTTACAGGGGGCCGAGAATATGGCTACACCTTC
TRBD1 TRBJ2-3 few TRBV4-2 CASSPGTGTTDTQYF TGTGCCAGCAGCCCGGGGACAGGGACCACAGATACGCAGTATTTT
- TRBJ2-7 - TRBV5-1 CASSLGIGRSLSSYEQYF TGCGCCAGCAGCTTGGGGATAGGCCGTTCTCTGAGCTCCTACGAGCAGTACTTC
TRBD1 TRBJ1-1 - TRBV5-5 CASSLTGGTEAFF TGTGCCAGCAGCCTGACAGGGGGTACTGAAGCTTTCTTT
TRBD1 TRBJ2-7 - TRBV27 CASSLSPGTDIYEQYF TGTGCCAGCAGTTTATCTCCCGGGACAGACATCTACGAGCAGTACTTC
- TRBJ2-2 - TRBV19 CASSIDSASRTGELFF TGTGCCAGTAGTATAGATTCTGCTAGCAGGACCGGGGAGCTGTTTTTT
TRBD2 TRBJ2-7 - TRBV5-4 CASSFEPTAGGGEQYF TGTGCCAGCAGCTTTGAACCAACGGCGGGAGGCGGCGAGCAGTACTTC
- TRBJ2-7 - TRBV6-1 CASSEESGQHERRYF TGTGCCAGCAGTGAAGAAAGTGGACAGCACGAACGCCGGTACTTC
- TRBJ1-6 - TRBV5-1 CASSLEGPPSPLHF TGCGCCAGCAGCCTGGAGGGCCCCCCCTCACCCCTCCACTTT
- TRBJ2-5 - TRBV5-4 CASSSEYQETQYF TGTGCCAGCAGCTCGGAGTACCAAGAGACCCAGTACTTC
- TRBJ1-1 - TRBV29-1 CSSFMNTEAFF TGCAGCTCGTTTATGAACACTGAAGCTTTCTTT
TRBD1 TRBJ2-3 - TRBV5-1 CASSLTGGALSDTQYF TGCGCCAGCAGCTTAACAGGGGGCGCACTTTCAGATACGCAGTATTTT
TRBD1 TRBJ2-2 - TRBV25-1 CASSEAGGTGELFF TGTGCCAGCAGTGAAGCAGGGGGCACCGGGGAGCTGTTTTTT
- TRBJ1-3 - TRBV5-1 CASSSSTGESGNTIYF TGCGCCAGCAGCTCCTCCACGGGGGAATCTGGAAACACCATATATTTT
- TRBJ1-5 few TRBV6-1 CASSEVGSDSSNQPQHF TGTGCCAGCAGTGAAGTAGGGAGCGATAGTAGCAATCAGCCCCAGCATTTT
TRBD1 TRBJ1-2 - TRBV4-1 CASSQGTGLYGYTF TGCGCCAGCAGCCAGGGGACAGGCCTGTATGGCTACACCTTC
- TRBJ1-2 - TRBV7-9 CASSGARVNYGYTF TGTGCCAGCAGCGGGGCCAGGGTGAACTATGGCTACACCTTC
- TRBJ1-2 - TRBV15 CATSRGYRILEGYTF TGTGCCACCAGCAGAGGGTACAGGATCCTGGAAGGCTACACCTTC
TRBD1 TRBJ2-3 - TRBV7-9 CASSRPSGGRDTQYF TGTGCCAGCAGCCGCCCTTCAGGGGGCAGGGATACGCAGTATTTT
- TRBJ1-2 - TRBV10-3 CAISGSLYGYTF TGTGCCATCAGTGGATCACTCTATGGCTACACCTTC
- TRBJ1-3 - TRBV15 CATSTDPGHPPGF TGTGCCACCAGCACAGATCCGGGACACCCCCCGGGATTT
- TRBJ1-6 - TRBV27 CASSLYRDNSPLHF TGTGCCAGCAGTTTATACAGGGATAATTCACCCCTCCACTTT
TRBD1 TRBJ2-7 - TRBV9 CASSADRADSWEQYF TGTGCCAGCAGCGCCGACAGGGCCGATAGTTGGGAGCAGTACTTC
- TRBJ1-2 - TRBV30 CAWSKGTYGYTF TGTGCCTGGAGTAAAGGGACCTATGGCTACACCTTC
- TRBJ1-6 - TRBV5-1 CASSLGAGQNSPLHF TGCGCCAGCAGCTTGGGAGCAGGGCAGAATTCACCCCTCCACTTT
- TRBJ2-7 - TRBV11-2 CASSLAYPYEQYF TGTGCCAGCAGCTTAGCCTATCCCTACGAGCAGTACTTC
- TRBJ2-1 - TRBV4-1 CASSQGRNSAYNEQFF TGCGCCAGCAGCCAAGGTAGGAATAGCGCTTACAATGAGCAGTTCTTC
TRBD1 TRBJ2-2 - TRBV5-1 CASSFPRDRGDTGELFF TGCGCCAGCAGCTTCCCGCGGGACAGGGGGGACACCGGGGAGCTGTTTTTT
TRBD1 TRBJ2-7 - TRBV14 CASSLLIPPGQASGRGSYEQYF TGTGCCAGCAGCCTCCTTATTCCTCCGGGACAGGCATCCGGACGGGGGTCCTACGAGCAGTACTTC
TRBD2 TRBJ2-1 once TRBV7-9 CASSATSGAQFF TGTGCCAGCAGCGCGACTAGCGGGGCGCAGTTCTTC
- TRBJ2-5 - TRBV5-1 CASSLGNQETQYF TGCGCCAGCAGCTTGGGAAACCAAGAGACCCAGTACTTC
- TRBJ1-5 - TRBV10-3 CAISVAAESNQPQHF TGTGCCATCAGTGTCGCAGCGGAGAGCAATCAGCCCCAGCATTTT
TRBD2 TRBJ2-1 large TRBV7-3 CASSLVLAGANEQFF TGTGCCAGCAGCTTAGTCCTAGCGGGAGCGAATGAGCAGTTCTTC
- TRBJ1-1 - TRBV5-4 CASSSGQIMNTEAFF TGTGCCAGCAGCAGCGGACAGATCATGAACACTGAAGCTTTCTTT
- TRBJ2-2 - TRBV29-1 CSARGSRANTGELFF TGCAGCGCCCGAGGATCCAGAGCCAACACCGGGGAGCTGTTTTTT
TRBD2 TRBJ2-5 once TRBV5-6 CASSWGGVQETQYF TGTGCCAGCAGCTGGGGGGGGGTGCAAGAGACCCAGTACTTC
TRBD1 TRBJ1-6 - TRBV5-1 CASSLQGENSPLHF TGCGCCAGCAGCTTACAGGGGGAAAATTCACCCCTCCACTTT
- TRBJ2-4 - TRBV5-1 CASRPEGLAKNIQYF TGCGCCAGCAGACCGGAAGGGTTAGCCAAAAACATTCAGTACTTC
- TRBJ2-2 - TRBV18 CASSRDPITGELFF TGTGCCAGCTCCCGGGACCCCATCACCGGGGAGCTGTTTTTT
TRBD2 TRBJ2-7 - TRBV10-3 CAISEMGGRGTEQYF TGTGCCATCAGTGAGATGGGCGGGAGAGGAACCGAGCAGTACTTC
- TRBJ2-7 - TRBV5-6 CASSFEKGFYEQYF TGTGCCAGCAGCTTCGAAAAGGGATTCTACGAGCAGTACTTC
- TRBJ1-1 - TRBV6-6 CASNFNTEAFF TGTGCCAGCAATTTTAACACTGAAGCTTTCTTT
- TRBJ2-7 - TRBV6-1 CASSERAGFSYEQYF TGTGCCAGCAGTGAACGGGCCGGCTTCTCCTACGAGCAGTACTTC
- TRBJ1-3 once TRBV6-1 CASSEAKSQSSGNTIYF TGTGCCAGCAGTGAAGCAAAGAGTCAGAGCTCTGGAAACACCATATATTTT
- TRBJ1-4 - TRBV18 CASSPPQGGVGEKLFF TGTGCCAGCTCACCACCGCAGGGAGGGGTAGGAGAAAAACTGTTTTTT
- TRBJ2-7 few TRBV19 CASSIDRDEQYF TGTGCCAGTAGTATAGATCGCGACGAGCAGTACTTC
TRBD2 TRBJ2-1 once TRBV15 CATSTGLAGGHNTYNEQFF TGTGCCACCAGCACAGGACTAGCGGGAGGCCATAACACCTACAATGAGCAGTTCTTC
- TRBJ1-1 - TRBV18 CASSHRRTANTEAFF TGTGCCAGCTCACACCGCAGGACGGCCAACACTGAAGCTTTCTTT